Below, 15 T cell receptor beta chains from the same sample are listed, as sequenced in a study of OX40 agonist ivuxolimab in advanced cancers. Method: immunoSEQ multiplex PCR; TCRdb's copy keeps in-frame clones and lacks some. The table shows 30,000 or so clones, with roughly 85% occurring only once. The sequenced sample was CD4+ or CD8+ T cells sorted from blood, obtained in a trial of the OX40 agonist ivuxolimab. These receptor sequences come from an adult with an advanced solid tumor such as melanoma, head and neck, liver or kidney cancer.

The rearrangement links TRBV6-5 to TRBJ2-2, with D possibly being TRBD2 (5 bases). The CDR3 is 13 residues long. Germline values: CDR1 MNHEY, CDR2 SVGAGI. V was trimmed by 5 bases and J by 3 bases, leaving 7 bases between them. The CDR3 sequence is CASSKRDTGELFF. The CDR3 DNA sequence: TGTGCCAGCAGTAAGAGGGACACCGGGGAGCTGTTTTTT.

CDR3 protein: CASSVGPFGNYGYTF. The CDR3 bases are TGTGCCAGCAGCGTAGGCCCCTTCGGCAACTATGGCTACACCTTC. The rearrangement uses TRBV9 and TRBJ1-2; D gene unclear. Germline V gene sequence: CDR1 SGDLS, CDR2 YYNGEE. The CDR3 has 15 residues. V gave up 0 bases and J gave up 2 bases, with 11 bases separating them.

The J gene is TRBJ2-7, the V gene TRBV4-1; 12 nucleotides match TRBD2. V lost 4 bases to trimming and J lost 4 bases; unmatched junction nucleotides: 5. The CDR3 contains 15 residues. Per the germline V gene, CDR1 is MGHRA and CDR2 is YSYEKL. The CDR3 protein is CASSLTSGSLYEQYF. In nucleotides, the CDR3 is TGCGCCAGCAGCCTGACTAGCGGGAGCTTGTACGAGCAGTACTTC.

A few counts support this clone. The DNA of the CDR3 is TGCAGCGTTGAAGTCGGGGGGAACACTGAAGCTTTCTTT. Translating gives CSVEVGGNTEAFF. The J gene is TRBJ1-1, the V gene TRBV29-1, with a weak D call TRBD1 (5 bases). Germline lookup yields CDR1 SQVTM and CDR2 ANQGSEA. Trimming removed 1 base from V and 1 base from J, with 7 bases in between. The CDR3 has 13 residues. Supplemented by reference TRBV29-1 and TRBJ1-1, the full variable domain reads SAVISQKPSRDICQRGTSLTIQCQVDSQVTMMFWYRQQPGQSLTLIATANQGSEATYESGFVIDKFPISRPNLTFSTLTVSNMSPEDSSIYLCSVEVGGNTEAFFGQGTRLTVV.

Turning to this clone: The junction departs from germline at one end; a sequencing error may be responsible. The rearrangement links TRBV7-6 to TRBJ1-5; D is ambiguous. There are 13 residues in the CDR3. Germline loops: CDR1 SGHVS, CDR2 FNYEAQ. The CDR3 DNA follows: TGTGCCACCAGCTTAGGAATGAATCAGCCCCAGCATTTT. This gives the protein CATSLGMNQPQHF.

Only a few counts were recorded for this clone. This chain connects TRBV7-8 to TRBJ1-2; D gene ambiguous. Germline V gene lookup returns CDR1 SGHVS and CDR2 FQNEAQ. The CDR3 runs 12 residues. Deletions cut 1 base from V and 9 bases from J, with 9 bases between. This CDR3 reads CASSLERGRYTF. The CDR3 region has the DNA TGTGCCAGCAGCTTAGAACGGGGTCGCTACACCTTC. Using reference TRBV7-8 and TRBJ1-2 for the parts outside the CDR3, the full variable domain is GAGVSQSPRYKVAKRGQDVALRCDPISGHVSLFWYQQALGQGPEFLTYFQNEAQLDKSGLPSDRFFAERPEGSVSTLKIQRTQQEDSAVYLCASSLERGRYTFGSGTRLTVV.

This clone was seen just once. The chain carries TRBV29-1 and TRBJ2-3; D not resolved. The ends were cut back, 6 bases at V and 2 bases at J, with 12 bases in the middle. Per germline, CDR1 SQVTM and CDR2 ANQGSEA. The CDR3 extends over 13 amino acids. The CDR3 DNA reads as TGCAGCGTCGGCCCCCGGACCACAGATACGCAGTATTTT. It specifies CSVGPRTTDTQYF.

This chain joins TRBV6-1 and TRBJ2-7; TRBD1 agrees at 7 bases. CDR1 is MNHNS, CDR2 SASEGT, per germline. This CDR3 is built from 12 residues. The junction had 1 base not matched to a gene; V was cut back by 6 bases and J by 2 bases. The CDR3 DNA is TGTGCCAGCAGACAGGGGCCCTACGAGCAGTACTTC. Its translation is CASRQGPYEQYF.

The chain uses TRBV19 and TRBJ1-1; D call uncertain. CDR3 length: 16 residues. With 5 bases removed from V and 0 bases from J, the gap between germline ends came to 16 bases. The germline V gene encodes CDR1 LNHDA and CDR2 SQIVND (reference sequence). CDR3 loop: CASSPSGSVMNTEAFF. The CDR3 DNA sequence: TGTGCCAGTAGTCCCTCCGGTTCTGTCATGAACACTGAAGCTTTCTTT.

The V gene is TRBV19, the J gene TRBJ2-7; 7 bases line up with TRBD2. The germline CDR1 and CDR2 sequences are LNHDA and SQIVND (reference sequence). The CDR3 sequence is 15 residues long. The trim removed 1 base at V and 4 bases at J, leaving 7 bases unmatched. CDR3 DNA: TGTGCCAGTAGTATAGCCCCAGCGGGGATGTACGAGCAGTACTTC. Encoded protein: CASSIAPAGMYEQYF.

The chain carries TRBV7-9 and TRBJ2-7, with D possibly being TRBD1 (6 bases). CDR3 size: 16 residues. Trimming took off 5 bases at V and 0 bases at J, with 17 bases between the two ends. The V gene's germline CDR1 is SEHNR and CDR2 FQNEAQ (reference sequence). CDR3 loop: CASSPLGAGDSYEQYF. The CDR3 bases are TGTGCCAGCAGCCCCCTGGGGGCGGGCGACTCCTACGAGCAGTACTTC. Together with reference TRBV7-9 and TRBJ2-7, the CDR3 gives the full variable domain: DTGVSQNPRHKITKRGQNVTFRCDPISEHNRLYWYRQTLGQGPEFLTYFQNEAQLEKSRLLSDRFSAERPKGSFSTLEIQRTEQGDSAMYLCASSPLGAGDSYEQYFGPGTRLTVT.

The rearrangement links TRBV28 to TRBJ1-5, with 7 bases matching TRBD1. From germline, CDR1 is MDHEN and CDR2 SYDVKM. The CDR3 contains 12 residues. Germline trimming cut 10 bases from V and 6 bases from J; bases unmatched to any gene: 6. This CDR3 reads CAIGGGVQPQHF. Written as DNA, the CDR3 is TGTGCCATCGGAGGGGGCGTTCAGCCCCAGCATTTT.

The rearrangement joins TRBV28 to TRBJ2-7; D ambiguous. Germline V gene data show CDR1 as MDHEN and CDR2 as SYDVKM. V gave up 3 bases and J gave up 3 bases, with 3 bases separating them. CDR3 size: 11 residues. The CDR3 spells CASSLGYEQYF. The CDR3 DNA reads TGTGCCAGCAGTTTGGGCTACGAGCAGTACTTC.

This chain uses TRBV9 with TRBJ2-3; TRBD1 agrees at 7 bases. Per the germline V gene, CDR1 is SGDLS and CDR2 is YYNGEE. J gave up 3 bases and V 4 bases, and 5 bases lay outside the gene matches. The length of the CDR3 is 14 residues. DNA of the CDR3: TGTGCCAGCAGCTTCCGGACAGGAACAGATACGCAGTATTTT. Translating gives CASSFRTGTDTQYF.

The CDR3 here is CASSFPSTGREGYTF. In DNA form, the CDR3 reads TGTGCCAGCAGTTTCCCCTCGACAGGCCGGGAGGGCTACACCTTC. The V call is TRBV28, the J call TRBJ1-2, with a possible D match to TRBD1 (6 bases). V lost 3 bases to trimming and J lost 8 bases, with 19 bases between them. The V gene's germline CDR1 is MDHEN and CDR2 SYDVKM. This CDR3 region has 15 residues.